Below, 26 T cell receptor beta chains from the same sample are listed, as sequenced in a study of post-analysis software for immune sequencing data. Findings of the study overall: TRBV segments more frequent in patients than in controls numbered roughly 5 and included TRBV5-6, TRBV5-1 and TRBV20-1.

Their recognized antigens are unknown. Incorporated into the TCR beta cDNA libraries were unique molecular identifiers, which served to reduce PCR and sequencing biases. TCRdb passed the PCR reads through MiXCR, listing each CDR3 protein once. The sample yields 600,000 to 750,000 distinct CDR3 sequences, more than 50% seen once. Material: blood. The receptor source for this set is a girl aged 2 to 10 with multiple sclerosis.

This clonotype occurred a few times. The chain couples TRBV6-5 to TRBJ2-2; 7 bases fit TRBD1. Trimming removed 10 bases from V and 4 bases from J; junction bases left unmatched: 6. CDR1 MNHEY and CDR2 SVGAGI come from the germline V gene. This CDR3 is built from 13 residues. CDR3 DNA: TGTGCCACCGAGACAGGGATCACCGGGGAGCTGTTTTTT. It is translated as CATETGITGELFF.

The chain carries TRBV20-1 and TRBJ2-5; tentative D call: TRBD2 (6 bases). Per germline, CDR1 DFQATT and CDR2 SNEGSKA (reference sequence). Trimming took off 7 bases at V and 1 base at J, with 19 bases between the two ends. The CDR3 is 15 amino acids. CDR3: CSGNGVGRTQETQYF. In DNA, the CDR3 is TGCAGTGGTAACGGGGTTGGGAGGACCCAAGAGACCCAGTACTTC.

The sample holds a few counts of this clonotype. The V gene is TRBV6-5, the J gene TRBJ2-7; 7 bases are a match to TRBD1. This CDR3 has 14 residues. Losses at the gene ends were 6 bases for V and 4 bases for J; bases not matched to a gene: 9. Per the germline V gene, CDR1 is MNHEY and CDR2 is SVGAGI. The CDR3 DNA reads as TGTGCCAGCAGCTTTACAGGGGAGCGATACGAGCAGTACTTC. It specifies CASSFTGERYEQYF.

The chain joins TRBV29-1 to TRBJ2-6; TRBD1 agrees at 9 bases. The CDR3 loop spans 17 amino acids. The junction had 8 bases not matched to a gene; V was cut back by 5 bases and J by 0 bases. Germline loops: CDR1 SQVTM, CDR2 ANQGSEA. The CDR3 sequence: CSVMWTGAISGANVLTF. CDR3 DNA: TGCAGCGTTATGTGGACAGGGGCGATCTCTGGGGCCAACGTCCTGACTTTC. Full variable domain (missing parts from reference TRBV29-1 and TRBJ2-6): SAVISQKPSRDICQRGTSLTIQCQVDSQVTMMFWYRQQPGQSLTLIATANQGSEATYESGFVIDKFPISRPNLTFSTLTVSNMSPEDSSIYLCSVMWTGAISGANVLTFGAGSRLTVL.

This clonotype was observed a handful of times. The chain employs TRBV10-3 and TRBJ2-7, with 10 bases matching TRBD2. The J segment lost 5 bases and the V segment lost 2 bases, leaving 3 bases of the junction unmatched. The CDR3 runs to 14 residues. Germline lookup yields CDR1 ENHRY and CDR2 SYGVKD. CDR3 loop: CAISELAGVHEQYF. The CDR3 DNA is TGTGCCATCAGTGAGCTAGCGGGGGTCCACGAGCAGTACTTC.

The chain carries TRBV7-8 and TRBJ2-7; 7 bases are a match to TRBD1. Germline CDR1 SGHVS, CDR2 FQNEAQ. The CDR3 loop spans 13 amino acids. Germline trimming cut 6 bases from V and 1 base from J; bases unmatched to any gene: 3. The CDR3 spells CASRYRGSYEQYF. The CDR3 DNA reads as TGTGCCAGCAGGTACAGGGGATCCTACGAGCAGTACTTC.

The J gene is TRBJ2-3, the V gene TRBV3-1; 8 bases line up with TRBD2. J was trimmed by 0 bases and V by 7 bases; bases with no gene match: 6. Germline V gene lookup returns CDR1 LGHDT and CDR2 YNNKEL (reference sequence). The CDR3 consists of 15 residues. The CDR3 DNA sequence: TGTGCCAGCACCCCTACTAGCGGTAGCACAGATACGCAGTATTTT. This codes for CASTPTSGSTDTQYF.

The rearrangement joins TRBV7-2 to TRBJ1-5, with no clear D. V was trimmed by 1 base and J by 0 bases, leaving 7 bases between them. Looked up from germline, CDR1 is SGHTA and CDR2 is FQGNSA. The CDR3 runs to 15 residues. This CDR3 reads CASSLELHSNQPQHF. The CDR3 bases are TGTGCCAGCAGCTTAGAACTGCATAGCAATCAGCCCCAGCATTTT.

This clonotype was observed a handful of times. The CDR3 sequence is CASSQSPPRGQDGYTF. The CDR3 DNA reads as TGTGCCAGCAGCCAATCCCCCCCCAGGGGACAGGATGGCTACACCTTC. This chain uses TRBV3-1 with TRBJ1-2; 8 bases line up with TRBD1. This CDR3 contains 16 residues. J lost 6 bases, V lost 2 bases, and 11 bases had no gene match. CDR1 and CDR2 from the germline V gene are LGHDT and YNNKEL (reference sequence).

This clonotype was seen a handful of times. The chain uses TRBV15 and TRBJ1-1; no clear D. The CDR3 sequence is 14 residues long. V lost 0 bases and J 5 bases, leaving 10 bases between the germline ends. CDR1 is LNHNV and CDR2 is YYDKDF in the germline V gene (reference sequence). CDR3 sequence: CATSRDLGGTEAFF. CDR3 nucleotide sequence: TGTGCCACCAGCAGAGACTTGGGTGGTACTGAAGCTTTCTTT. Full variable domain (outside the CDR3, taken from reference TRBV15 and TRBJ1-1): DAMVIQNPRYQVTQFGKPVTLSCSQTLNHNVMYWYQQKSSQAPKLLFHYYDKDFNNEADTPDNFQSRRPNTSFCFLDIRSPGLGDTAMYLCATSRDLGGTEAFFGQGTRLTVV.

Written as DNA, the CDR3 is TGTGCCAGCAGCCTATCTCCCGGGGGCGAGACCCAGTTCTTC. It is translated as CASSLSPGGETQFF. The chain couples TRBV7-6 to TRBJ2-1, with D tentatively TRBD1 or TRBD2 (6 bases each). The V gene lost 5 bases and the J gene lost 13 bases, with 21 bases spanning the gap. The CDR3 covers 14 residues. CDR1 and CDR2 (germline): SGHVS, FNYEAQ.

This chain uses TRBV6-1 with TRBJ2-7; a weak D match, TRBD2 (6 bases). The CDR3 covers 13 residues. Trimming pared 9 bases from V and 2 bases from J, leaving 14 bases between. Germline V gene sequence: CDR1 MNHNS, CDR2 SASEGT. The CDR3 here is CASGTLLAYEQYF. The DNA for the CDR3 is TGTGCCAGTGGGACTTTACTTGCCTACGAGCAGTACTTC.

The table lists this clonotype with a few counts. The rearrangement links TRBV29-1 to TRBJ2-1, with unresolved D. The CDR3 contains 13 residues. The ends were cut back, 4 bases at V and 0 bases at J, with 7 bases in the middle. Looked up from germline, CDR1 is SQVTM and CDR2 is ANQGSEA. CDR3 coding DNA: TGCAGCGTTGGACTCGGCTCCTACAATGAGCAGTTCTTC. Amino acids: CSVGLGSYNEQFF.

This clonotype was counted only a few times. CDR3 in DNA: TGCAGTGCATCATCCGGGACAGGATCACTTAAGAACAATGAGCAGTTCTTC. Translated, it gives CSASSGTGSLKNNEQFF. This chain uses TRBV20-1 with TRBJ2-1, with 8 bases fitting TRBD1. With V trimmed by 6 bases and J by 5 bases, 18 bases remained unmatched. Germline CDR1 DFQATT, CDR2 SNEGSKA (reference sequence). CDR3 length: 17 amino acids.

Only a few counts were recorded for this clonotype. The CDR3 DNA is TGTGCCAGCAGTTTATTGGGGGCGGATACGCAGTATTTT. As protein: CASSLLGADTQYF. The chain is built from TRBV12-3 or TRBV12-4 and TRBJ2-3; D is perhaps TRBD1 (6 bases). The V and J ends lost 2 bases and 6 bases respectively, with 9 bases between them. CDR3 length: 13 amino acids.

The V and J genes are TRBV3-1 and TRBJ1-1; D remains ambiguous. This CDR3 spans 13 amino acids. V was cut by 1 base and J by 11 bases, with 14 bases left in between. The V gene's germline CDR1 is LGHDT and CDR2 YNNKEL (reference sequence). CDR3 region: CASSQGEPPRAFF. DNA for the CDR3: TGTGCCAGCAGCCAAGGTGAGCCTCCCCGGGCTTTCTTT.

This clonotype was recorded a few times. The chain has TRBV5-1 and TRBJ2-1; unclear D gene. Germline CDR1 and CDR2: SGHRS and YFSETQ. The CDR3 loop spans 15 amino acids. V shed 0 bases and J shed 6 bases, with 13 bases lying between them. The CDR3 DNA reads TGCGCCAGCAGCTTGGAGGCGCGCAAAGTCAATGAGCAGTTCTTC. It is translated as CASSLEARKVNEQFF.

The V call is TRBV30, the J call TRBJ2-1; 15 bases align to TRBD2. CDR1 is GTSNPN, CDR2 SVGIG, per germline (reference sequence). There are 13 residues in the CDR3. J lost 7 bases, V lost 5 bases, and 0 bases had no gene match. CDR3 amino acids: CAWGLAGGNEQFF. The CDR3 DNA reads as TGTGCCTGGGGACTAGCGGGAGGGAATGAGCAGTTCTTC.

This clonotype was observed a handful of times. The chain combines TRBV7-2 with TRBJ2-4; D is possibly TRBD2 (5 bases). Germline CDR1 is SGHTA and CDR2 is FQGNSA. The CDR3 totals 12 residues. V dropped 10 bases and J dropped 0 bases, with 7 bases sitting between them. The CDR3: CAIRGAKNIQYF. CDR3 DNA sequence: TGTGCCATCCGGGGAGCCAAAAACATTCAGTACTTC.

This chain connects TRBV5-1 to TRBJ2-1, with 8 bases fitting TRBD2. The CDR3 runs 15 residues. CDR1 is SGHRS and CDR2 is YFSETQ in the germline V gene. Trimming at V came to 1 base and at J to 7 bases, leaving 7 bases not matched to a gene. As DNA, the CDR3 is TGCGCCAGCAGCTTGAGAAGCGGGAGATCGAATGAGCAGTTCTTC. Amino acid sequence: CASSLRSGRSNEQFF.

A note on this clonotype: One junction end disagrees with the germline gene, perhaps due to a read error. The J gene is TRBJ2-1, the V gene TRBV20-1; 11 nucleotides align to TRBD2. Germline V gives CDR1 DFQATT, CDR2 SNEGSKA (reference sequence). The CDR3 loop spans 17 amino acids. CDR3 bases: TGCAGTGTTAGAGGTGGGCTAGCGGGGGGCCCGGGGGGTGAGCAGTTCTTC. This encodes CSVRGGLAGGPGGEQFF.

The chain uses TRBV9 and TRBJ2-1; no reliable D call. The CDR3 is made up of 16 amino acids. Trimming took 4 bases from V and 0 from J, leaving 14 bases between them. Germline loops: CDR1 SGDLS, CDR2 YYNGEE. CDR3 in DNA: TGTGCCAGCAGCCGCCCGGGCGGTAGCTCCTACAATGAGCAGTTCTTC. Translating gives CASSRPGGSSYNEQFF.

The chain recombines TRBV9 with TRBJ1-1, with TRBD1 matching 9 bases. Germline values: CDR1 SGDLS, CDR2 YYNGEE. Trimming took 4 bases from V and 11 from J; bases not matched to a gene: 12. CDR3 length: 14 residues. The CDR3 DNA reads TGTGCCAGCAGCTCTGATCCGGGACAGGGTTTCGCTTTCTTT. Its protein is CASSSDPGQGFAFF.

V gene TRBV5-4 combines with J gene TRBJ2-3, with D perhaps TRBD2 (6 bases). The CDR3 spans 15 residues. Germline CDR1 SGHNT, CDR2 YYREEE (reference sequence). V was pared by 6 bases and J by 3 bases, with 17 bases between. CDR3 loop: CASNNRDFQTDTQYF. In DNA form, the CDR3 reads TGTGCCAGCAACAACCGGGACTTTCAGACAGATACGCAGTATTTT.

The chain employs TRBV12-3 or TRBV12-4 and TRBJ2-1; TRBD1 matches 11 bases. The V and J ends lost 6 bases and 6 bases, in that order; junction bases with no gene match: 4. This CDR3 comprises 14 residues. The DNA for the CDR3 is TGTGCCAGCAGACCGGGACAGGGGGTCAATGAGCAGTTCTTC. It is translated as CASRPGQGVNEQFF.

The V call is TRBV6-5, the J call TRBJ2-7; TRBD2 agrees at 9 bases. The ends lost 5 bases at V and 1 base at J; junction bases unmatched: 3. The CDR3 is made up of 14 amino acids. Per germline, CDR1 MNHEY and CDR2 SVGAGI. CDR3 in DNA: TGTGCCAGCAGTCCTAGCGGGGAATCCTACGAGCAGTACTTC. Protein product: CASSPSGESYEQYF.